This TCR beta chain was sequenced for a study of shared clonotypes between healthy human individuals. CD8 cells classed as naive were CD45RO-negative and positively selected for CCR7, excluding terminally differentiated effector memory CD45RA+ cells. Worth noting for this clone: Germline is not matched at one junction end, which may reflect a read error.

It was across several immunoSEQ plates that each subset's genomic DNA was evenly split. Profiling relied on immunoSEQ multiplex PCR, and the TCRdb table lists in-frame clones only, not all of them. The profile shows around 1,900,000 clones, 85% to 95% of them singletons. The sequenced sample was naive CD8+ T cells from PBMCs. The TCR comes from a man aged 18 to 29 in good health. Some clones in this sample may be carry-over from other donors' samples.

The CDR3 spells CASSNRDRGSHEQYF. CDR3 DNA: TGTGCCAGCAGTAACCGGGACAGGGGCTCCCACGAGCAGTACTTC. The chain employs TRBV7-9 and TRBJ2-7; 10 bases are a match to TRBD1. The CDR3 loop spans 15 amino acids. From germline, CDR1 is SEHNR and CDR2 FQNEAQ (reference sequence).